The entry below describes one T cell receptor (beta chain). The sample originates from a study of blood T cell repertoires in COVID-19. About the research overall: Acute and convalescent COVID-19 specimens originated in the United States, Italy and Spain. PBMCs, B-cell-depleted T cells, or T cells were the source of the cDNA or gDNA that made up the material.

V gave up 4 bases and J gave up 1 base; unmatched junction bases: 7. CDR3 length: 16 residues. Germline CDR1 reads LNHDA; CDR2 reads SQIVND (reference sequence). Original data processing: Estimation of nucleated cell counts was performed using reference gene primer amplification. The repertoire was sequenced with immunoSEQ multiplex PCR; TCRdb's copy has only in-frame clones and lacks some. The V and J calls and clone size were taken over from that table, and D and trimming were inferred from the DNA. In the table there are a few hundred thousand clones, more than 75% of which are singletons. The TCR comes from a man aged 40-49 years with active or convalescent COVID-19. The chain employs TRBV19 and TRBJ1-5; 7 bases align to TRBD1. The specimen was peripheral blood. CDR3 in amino acids: CASSRTTGVSNQPQHF. CDR3 in DNA: TGTGCCAGTAGTAGAACTACAGGGGTGAGCAATCAGCCCCAGCATTTT.